This T cell receptor (beta chain) is from a study of T-cell memory formation after mild COVID-19. Note on this clonotype: Its antigen is not known.

TCRdb reprocessed the 5' RACE reads with MiXCR, giving one entry per CDR3 protein. Of about 170,000 distinct CDR3 sequences listed, 10% to 15% are singletons. V was pared by 4 bases and J by 8 bases, with 11 bases of the junction left unmatched. CDR1 and CDR2 from the germline V gene are SGHRS and YFSETQ. The CDR3 is 15 amino acids. Broader study findings: Those CD4+ clones that contracted were mainly in CM and EM (CD8+ ones in EMRA).

The J gene is TRBJ2-1, the V gene TRBV5-1; 8 bases match TRBD1. The sequencing sample was made of PBMCs or a T cell subset sorted from them (not recorded which). The source is a man between 18 and 29 years old who had mild COVID-19 (a few samples of this study predate the infection). Cell type and time point are not known. The CDR3 here is CASSTRQGNGDEQFF. For the CDR3, the DNA is TGCGCCAGCAGCACCAGACAGGGGAATGGCGATGAGCAGTTCTTC.